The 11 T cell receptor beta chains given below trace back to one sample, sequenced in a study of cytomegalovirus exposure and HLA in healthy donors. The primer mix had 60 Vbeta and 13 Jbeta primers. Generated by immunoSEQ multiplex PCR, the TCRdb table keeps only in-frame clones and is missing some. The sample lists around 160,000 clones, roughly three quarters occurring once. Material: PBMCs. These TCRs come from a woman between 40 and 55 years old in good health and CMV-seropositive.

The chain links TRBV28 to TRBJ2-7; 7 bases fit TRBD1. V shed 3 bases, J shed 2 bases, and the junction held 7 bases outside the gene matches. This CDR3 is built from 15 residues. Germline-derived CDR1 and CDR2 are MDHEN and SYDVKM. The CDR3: CASSFQDRTPYEQYF. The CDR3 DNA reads TGTGCCAGCAGTTTCCAGGACAGGACGCCCTACGAGCAGTACTTC.

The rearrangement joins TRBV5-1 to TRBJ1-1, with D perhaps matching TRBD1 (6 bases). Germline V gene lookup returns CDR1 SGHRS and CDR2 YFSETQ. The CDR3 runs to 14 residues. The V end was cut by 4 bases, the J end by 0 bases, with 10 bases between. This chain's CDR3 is CASSPRDMNTEAFF. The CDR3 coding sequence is TGCGCCAGCAGCCCCAGGGACATGAACACTGAAGCTTTCTTT. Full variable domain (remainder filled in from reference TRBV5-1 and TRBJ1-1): KAGVTQTPRYLIKTRGQQVTLSCSPISGHRSVSWYQQTPGQGLQFLFEYFSETQRNKGNFPGRFSGRQFSNSRSEMNVSTLELGDSALYLCASSPRDMNTEAFFGQGTRLTVV.

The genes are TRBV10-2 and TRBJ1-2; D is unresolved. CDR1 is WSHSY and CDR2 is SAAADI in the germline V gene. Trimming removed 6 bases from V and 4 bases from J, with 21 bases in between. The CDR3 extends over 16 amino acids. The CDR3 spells CASSAYGGSNGYGYTF. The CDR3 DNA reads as TGCGCCAGCAGCGCCTACGGAGGGTCGAACGGCTATGGCTACACCTTC.

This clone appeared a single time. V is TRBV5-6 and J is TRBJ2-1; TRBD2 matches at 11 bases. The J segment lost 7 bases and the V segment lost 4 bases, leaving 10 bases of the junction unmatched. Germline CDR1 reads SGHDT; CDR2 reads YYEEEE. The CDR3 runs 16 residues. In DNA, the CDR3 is TGTGCCAGCAGCGTCCCGACTAGCGGGGCTTTGAATGAGCAGTTCTTC. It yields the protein CASSVPTSGALNEQFF.

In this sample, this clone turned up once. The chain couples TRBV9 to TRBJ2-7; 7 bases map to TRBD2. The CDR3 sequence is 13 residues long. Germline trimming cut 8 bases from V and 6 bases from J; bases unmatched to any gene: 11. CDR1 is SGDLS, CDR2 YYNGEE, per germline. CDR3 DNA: TGTGCCAGTGGGAGGGGTGTTCTGGGCGAGCAGTACTTC. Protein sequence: CASGRGVLGEQYF.

The CDR3 region is CASSLPGQGVGELFF. The CDR3 DNA sequence: TGTGCCAGCAGTCTACCGGGACAGGGTGTCGGGGAGCTGTTTTTT. The chain combines TRBV27 with TRBJ2-2; 9 bases are a match to TRBD1. Germline trimming cut 5 bases from V and 7 bases from J; bases unmatched to any gene: 8. Germline CDR1 and CDR2: MNHEY and SMNVEV (reference sequence). This CDR3 has 15 amino acids.

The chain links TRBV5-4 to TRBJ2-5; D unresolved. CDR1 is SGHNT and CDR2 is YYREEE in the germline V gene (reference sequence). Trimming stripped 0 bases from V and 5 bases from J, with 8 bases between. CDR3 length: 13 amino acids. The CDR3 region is CASSLGAMETQYF. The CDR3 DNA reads TGTGCCAGCAGCTTGGGGGCCATGGAGACCCAGTACTTC.

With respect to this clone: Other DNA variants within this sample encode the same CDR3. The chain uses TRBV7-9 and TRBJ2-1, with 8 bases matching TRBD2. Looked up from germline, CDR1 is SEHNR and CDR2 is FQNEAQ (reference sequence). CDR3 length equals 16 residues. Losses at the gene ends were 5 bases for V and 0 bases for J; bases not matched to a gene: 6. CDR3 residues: CASSPRGGSSYNEQFF. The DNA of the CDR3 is TGTGCCAGCAGCCCACGGGGGGGTAGCTCCTACAATGAGCAGTTCTTC.

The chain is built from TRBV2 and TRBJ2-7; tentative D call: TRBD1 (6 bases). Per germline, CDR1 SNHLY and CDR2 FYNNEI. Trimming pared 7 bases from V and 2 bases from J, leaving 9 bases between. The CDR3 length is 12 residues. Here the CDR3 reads CASTRGTYEQYF. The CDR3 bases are TGTGCCAGCACAAGGGGGACCTACGAGCAGTACTTC.

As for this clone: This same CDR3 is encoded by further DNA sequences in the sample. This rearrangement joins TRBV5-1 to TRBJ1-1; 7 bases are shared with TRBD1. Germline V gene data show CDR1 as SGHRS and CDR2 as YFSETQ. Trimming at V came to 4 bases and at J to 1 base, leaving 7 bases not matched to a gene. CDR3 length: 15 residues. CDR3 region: CASSLQGQKNTEAFF. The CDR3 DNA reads TGCGCCAGCAGCCTGCAGGGACAGAAGAACACTGAAGCTTTCTTT.

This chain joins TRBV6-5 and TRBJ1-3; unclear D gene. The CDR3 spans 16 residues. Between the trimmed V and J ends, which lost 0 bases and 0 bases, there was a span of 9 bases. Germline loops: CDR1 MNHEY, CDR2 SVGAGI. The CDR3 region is CASSYSPPDSGNTIYF. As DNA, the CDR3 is TGTGCCAGCAGTTACTCCCCCCCAGACTCTGGAAACACCATATATTTT.